The 27 T cell receptor beta chains below were found in one sample sequenced in a study of shared clonotypes between healthy human individuals. Generated by immunoSEQ multiplex PCR, the TCRdb table keeps only in-frame clones and is missing some. This table has fewer than 1.6 million clones, around 98.5% appearing once. Material: naive CD4+ T cells sorted from blood. This sample's subset: CD45RA+ positively selected. The source of these receptors is a man aged 25-40 years in good health.

The V and J genes are TRBV25-1 and TRBJ1-4; D is undetermined. The CDR3 covers 13 residues. V lost 1 base and J lost 10, with 10 bases in between. Germline V CDR1 and CDR2: MGHDK, SYGVNS. CDR3 protein: CASSESGTGKLFF. CDR3 coding DNA: TGTGCCAGCAGTGAATCTGGAACGGGAAAACTGTTTTTT.

The rearrangement joins TRBV7-2 to TRBJ1-5, with TRBD1 matching over 7 bases. V was clipped by 3 bases and J by 4 bases; unmatched bases: 6. This CDR3 is 15 amino acids long. CDR1 SGHTA and CDR2 FQGNSA come from the germline V gene. CDR3 amino acids: CASSLVGQFNQPQHF. The CDR3 DNA is TGTGCCAGCAGCTTGGTGGGACAGTTTAATCAGCCCCAGCATTTT.

Of note for this clone: A read error may produce the germline difference seen at one junction end. The CDR3 DNA reads TGTGCCAGAAGCTTGGAATGCTTC. Protein: CARSLECF. The V call is TRBV5-3, the J call TRBJ2-7; D is unclear. TRBV5-3 is an ORF for which the function is uncertain. There are 8 residues in the CDR3.

This CDR3 is CASSENTGLGYTF. CDR3 coding DNA: TGTGCCAGCAGTGAGAATACAGGGCTTGGCTACACCTTC. The J gene is TRBJ1-2, the V gene TRBV6-5, with D perhaps matching TRBD1 (6 bases). In germline, CDR1 is MNHEY, CDR2 SVGAGI. The CDR3 sequence is 13 residues long. Trimming stripped 5 bases from V and 7 bases from J, with 14 bases between.

V usage is TRBV5-1 and J usage is TRBJ2-1, with D possibly being TRBD1 (6 bases). V was shortened by 0 bases and J by 2 bases, with 12 bases between the two germline ends. Germline CDR1 is SGHRS and CDR2 is YFSETQ. The CDR3 has 16 residues. The CDR3 sequence: CASSLERQATYNEQFF. Written as DNA, the CDR3 is TGCGCCAGCAGCTTGGAACGACAGGCGACCTACAATGAGCAGTTCTTC.

V usage is TRBV27 and J usage is TRBJ2-6, with a possible D match to TRBD2 (5 bases). This CDR3 is 15 amino acids long. CDR1 and CDR2 (germline): MNHEY, SMNVEV (reference sequence). V gave up 6 bases and J gave up 0 bases, with 9 bases separating them. The CDR3 region has the DNA TGTGCCAGCAGGACTACCCACTCTGGGGCCAACGTCCTGACTTTC. Translating it yields CASRTTHSGANVLTF.

With regard to this clone: This sample also contains other DNA sequences that code for the same CDR3. The rearrangement joins TRBV7-2 to TRBJ2-7; D is perhaps TRBD2 (6 bases). Looked up from germline, CDR1 is SGHTA and CDR2 is FQGNSA. CDR3 length equals 13 residues. The V and J ends lost 5 bases and 0 bases respectively, with 8 bases between them. Here the CDR3 reads CASSPGGSYEQYF. In DNA form, the CDR3 reads TGTGCCAGCAGCCCCGGGGGCTCCTACGAGCAGTACTTC.

The chain is built from TRBV4-3 and TRBJ2-1; D gene uncertain. CDR3 length: 16 residues. Trimming removed 0 bases from V and 8 bases from J, with 17 bases in between. Germline V lookup: CDR1 LGHNA, CDR2 YSLEER. The CDR3 bases are TGCGCCAGCAGCCAAGATGGAAGCGTGCGTCTCTATGAGCAGTTCTTC. Protein product: CASSQDGSVRLYEQFF.

CDR3 residues: CASSPPSRDNNEQFF. CDR3 DNA: TGTGCCAGCTCACCACCATCGCGGGATAACAATGAGCAGTTCTTC. The chain has TRBV18 and TRBJ2-1; perhaps TRBD2 as D (6 bases). Trimming removed 0 bases at V and 5 bases at J, with 11 bases between. The CDR3 runs 15 residues. Germline lookup yields CDR1 KGHSH and CDR2 LQKENI.

The V and J genes are TRBV4-3 and TRBJ1-4, with D hard to call. Trimming stripped 1 base from V and 4 bases from J, with 1 base between. CDR3 size: 12 residues. The germline CDR1 and CDR2 sequences are LGHNA and YSLEER. The CDR3 region has the DNA TGCGCCAGCAGCCAAGTTAATGAAAAACTGTTTTTT. Residues: CASSQVNEKLFF.

This chain uses TRBV10-1 with TRBJ2-3; TRBD2 agrees at 7 bases. Germline V gives CDR1 WNHNN, CDR2 SYGVQD (reference sequence). This CDR3 region has 19 residues. V lost 0 bases to trimming and J lost 4 bases; unmatched junction nucleotides: 16. The CDR3: CASSESLGAAGVDADTQYF. The CDR3 nucleotides are TGCGCCAGCAGTGAGTCTCTGGGCGCTGCGGGAGTCGATGCAGATACGCAGTATTTT.

As to this clone: The identical CDR3 is also encoded by other nucleotide sequences in the sample. The V gene is TRBV5-1, the J gene TRBJ2-7; TRBD2 agrees at 10 bases. Germline CDR1 and CDR2: SGHRS and YFSETQ. Trimming at V came to 0 bases and at J to 2 bases, leaving 2 bases not matched to a gene. The CDR3 extends over 15 amino acids. CDR3 protein: CASSLGTSGAYEQYF. The CDR3 DNA is TGCGCCAGCAGCTTGGGGACTAGCGGAGCCTACGAGCAGTACTTC.

The J gene is TRBJ1-2, the V gene TRBV5-1, with TRBD1 identical over 7 bases. CDR1 SGHRS and CDR2 YFSETQ come from the germline V gene. CDR3 length equals 14 residues. V was clipped by 2 bases and J by 2 bases; unmatched bases: 3. CDR3 DNA sequence: TGCGCCAGCAGCTTTAACAGGGGAAACTATGGCTACACCTTC. Translating gives CASSFNRGNYGYTF. Using reference TRBV5-1 and TRBJ1-2 for the parts outside the CDR3, the full variable domain is KAGVTQTPRYLIKTRGQQVTLSCSPISGHRSVSWYQQTPGQGLQFLFEYFSETQRNKGNFPGRFSGRQFSNSRSEMNVSTLELGDSALYLCASSFNRGNYGYTFGSGTRLTVV.

As regards this clone: The sample carries other DNA sequences with the same CDR3. V is TRBV6-1 and J is TRBJ1-3; D not resolved. The CDR3 totals 12 residues. V gave up 6 bases and J gave up 2 bases, with 5 bases separating them. CDR1 and CDR2 (germline): MNHNS, SASEGT. The CDR3 spells CASRDTGNTIYF. DNA for the CDR3: TGTGCCAGCAGGGATACTGGAAACACCATATATTTT.

The CDR3 reads CASSTPGRKTYEQYF. The CDR3 DNA reads TGTGCCAGCAGTACCCCGGGACGGAAGACCTACGAGCAGTACTTC. The genes are TRBV27 and TRBJ2-7; D possibly matches TRBD1 or TRBD2 (5 bases each). Germline CDR1 is MNHEY and CDR2 is SMNVEV (reference sequence). Trimming removed 5 bases at V and 2 bases at J, with 16 bases between. CDR3 length equals 15 residues.

This clone was detected only once. The chain has TRBV18 and TRBJ2-4, with 7 bases lining up with TRBD1. This CDR3 spans 15 amino acids. Germline V gene data show CDR1 as KGHSH and CDR2 as LQKENI. V shed 1 base and J 9 bases; nucleotides not matched to a gene: 9. CDR3 nucleotide sequence: TGTGCCAGCTCACCACAAACGACAGGGTTAAGCATTCAGTACTTC. Amino acid sequence: CASSPQTTGLSIQYF. The full variable domain, rest sourced from reference TRBV18 and TRBJ2-4, is NAGVMQNPRHLVRRRGQEARLRCSPMKGHSHVYWYRQLPEEGLKFMVYLQKENIIDESGMPKERFSAEFPKEGPSILRIQQVVRGDSAAYFCASSPQTTGLSIQYFGAGTRLSVL.

This sequence joins TRBV7-2 and TRBJ2-1; perhaps TRBD2 as D (6 bases). The CDR3 loop spans 16 amino acids. Between the trimmed V and J ends, which lost 2 bases and 10 bases, there was a span of 21 bases. CDR1 is SGHTA and CDR2 is FQGNSA in the germline V gene. CDR3 coding DNA: TGTGCCAGCAGCTTAAGGGACCTAGCGCTACTAGGGGAGCAGTTCTTC. Protein sequence: CASSLRDLALLGEQFF.

This clone is a singleton in its sample. The CDR3 DNA sequence: TGTGCCAGCTCACTACTTTCTCGGGCAGGGGATGAAGGCTACACCTTC. Translating it yields CASSLLSRAGDEGYTF. V gene TRBV18 combines with J gene TRBJ1-2; a weak D match, TRBD1 (6 bases). This CDR3 has 16 residues. With 4 bases removed from V and 8 bases from J, the gap between germline ends came to 23 bases. Per the germline V gene, CDR1 is KGHSH and CDR2 is LQKENI.

The chain recombines TRBV11-2 with TRBJ1-5; unclear D gene. Germline V lookup: CDR1 SGHAT, CDR2 FQNNGV. The CDR3 totals 16 residues. V dropped 1 base and J dropped 3 bases, with 13 bases sitting between them. The CDR3 loop reads CASSLGIGRPNQPQHF. The CDR3 DNA reads as TGTGCCAGCAGCTTAGGGATAGGGAGACCCAATCAGCCCCAGCATTTT.

The rearrangement joins TRBV5-5 to TRBJ1-4; D remains ambiguous. The V end lost 4 bases, the J end lost 6 bases, and 16 bases lay between the germline ends. Germline loops: CDR1 SGHKS, CDR2 YYEKEE (reference sequence). This CDR3 is 15 amino acids long. CDR3 sequence: CASSPGGLEDEKLFF. The CDR3 DNA follows: TGTGCCAGCAGCCCTGGCGGGTTAGAAGATGAAAAACTGTTTTTT.

The rearrangement joins TRBV15 to TRBJ2-1; D gene ambiguous. Trimming cost V 8 bases and J 8 bases, with 16 bases left between them. Per germline, CDR1 LNHNV and CDR2 YYDKDF (reference sequence). The CDR3 runs to 13 residues. The CDR3 nucleotides are TGTGCCACCGCCCTGAATCTTGGCTATGAGCAGTTCTTC. The encoded protein is CATALNLGYEQFF.

This sequence joins TRBV18 and TRBJ2-1, with 9 positions matching TRBD2. The germline V gene encodes CDR1 KGHSH and CDR2 LQKENI. V lost 5 bases and J lost 7; bases outside the gene matches: 12. The CDR3 runs to 16 residues. CDR3 coding DNA: TGTGCCAGCTCAGGTTCTACTAGCGGGCTCGGGAATGAGCAGTTCTTC. Its translation: CASSGSTSGLGNEQFF.

J is TRBJ2-6 and V is TRBV2, with TRBD2 as a possible D gene (6 bases). CDR1 and CDR2 from the germline V gene are SNHLY and FYNNEI. The germline V and J ends were trimmed by 8 bases and 0 bases, with 20 bases remaining between them. This CDR3 comprises 18 residues. The DNA for the CDR3 is TGTGCCAGCCGCAGGAGGGACGCCGGGCTCTCTGGGGCCAACGTCCTGACTTTC. It codes for CASRRRDAGLSGANVLTF.

This clone was counted a single time. In the same sample, other DNA sequences code for this CDR3. The chain links TRBV19 to TRBJ2-7; the match to TRBD2 covers 8 bases. CDR1 is LNHDA, CDR2 SQIVND, per germline (reference sequence). The CDR3 is 14 residues long. V lost 3 bases, J lost 1 base, and 2 bases stayed unmatched. The CDR3 DNA is TGTGCCAGTAGTATTGCTAGCGGGTCCTACGAGCAGTACTTC. Translated: CASSIASGSYEQYF.

The rearrangement uses TRBV10-3 and TRBJ2-5, with 7 bases matching TRBD2. The CDR3 totals 14 residues. Germline-derived CDR1 and CDR2 are ENHRY and SYGVKD. With V trimmed by 3 bases and J by 5 bases, 6 bases remained unmatched. CDR3 nucleotides: TGTGCCATCAGTGAAGGCGGGAGAAGCGAGACCCAGTACTTC. It specifies CAISEGGRSETQYF.

V and J are TRBV5-1 and TRBJ2-7, with 13 bases matching TRBD2. Germline loops: CDR1 SGHRS, CDR2 YFSETQ. This CDR3 comprises 16 residues. J gave up 1 base and V 7 bases, and 8 bases lay outside the gene matches. The CDR3 nucleotides read TGCGCCAGCTTTACTAGCGGGAGGGTTCATTCCTACGAGCAGTACTTC. The encoded protein is CASFTSGRVHSYEQYF.

This chain connects TRBV7-8 to TRBJ2-7; D is possibly TRBD1 or TRBD2 (6 bases each). Looked up from germline, CDR1 is SGHVS and CDR2 is FQNEAQ. V shed 5 bases and J shed 3 bases, with 17 bases lying between them. The CDR3 extends over 15 amino acids. DNA for the CDR3: TGTGCCAGCAGCCCTAAGACAGGAGGGAACTACGAGCAGTACTTC. Its protein product is CASSPKTGGNYEQYF.